Listed here are 29 T cell receptor beta chains from one sample, sequenced in a study of T cell responses to AZD1222 COVID-19 vaccine. The method was immunoSEQ multiplex PCR; TCRdb's version includes in-frame clones alone and lacks a portion of them. Of 150,000 to 200,000 clones listed, 92% are singletons. The specimen comprised peripheral blood, sampled 28 days after the second AZD1222 dose. The receptor source for this set is an adult who received the AZD1222 COVID-19 vaccine.

V gene TRBV5-5 combines with J gene TRBJ2-1; 7 bases align to TRBD1. V was pared by 2 bases and J by 7 bases, with 12 bases of the junction left unmatched. CDR3 length equals 16 residues. Per the germline V gene, CDR1 is SGHKS and CDR2 is YYEKEE (reference sequence). CDR3 nucleotide sequence: TGTGCCAGCAGCTTTACAGACAGGGAAGTAGGGAATGAGCAGTTCTTC. Translated: CASSFTDREVGNEQFF.

The gene calls are TRBV25-1 and TRBJ1-2; D gene unclear. The CDR3 length is 14 residues. Trimming pared 2 bases from V and 1 base from J, leaving 8 bases between. Germline values: CDR1 MGHDK, CDR2 SYGVNS. The DNA for the CDR3 is TGTGCCAGCAGTGAAGTTGGTCTTAACTATGGCTACACCTTC. Translating it yields CASSEVGLNYGYTF.

V is TRBV15 and J is TRBJ1-5; D call uncertain. V shed 1 base and J shed 2 bases, with 12 bases lying between them. CDR3 length: 16 amino acids. The germline V gene encodes CDR1 LNHNV and CDR2 YYDKDF (reference sequence). CDR3 region: CATSRGGGSGNQPQHF. CDR3 nucleotides: TGTGCCACCAGCAGAGGAGGAGGGTCTGGCAATCAGCCCCAGCATTTT.

The genes are TRBV5-1 and TRBJ1-1; tentative D call: TRBD1 (5 bases). Germline V gene sequence: CDR1 SGHRS, CDR2 YFSETQ. This CDR3 spans 14 amino acids. Trimming shortened V by 4 bases and J by 1 base, and 11 bases separated the two germline ends. The CDR3 sequence: CASSPWGENTEAFF. The CDR3 DNA is TGCGCCAGCAGCCCTTGGGGGGAGAACACTGAAGCTTTCTTT.

This chain connects TRBV6-5 to TRBJ1-1; maybe TRBD1 (5 bases). The germline V and J ends were trimmed by 0 bases and 3 bases, with 11 bases remaining between them. There are 15 residues in the CDR3. Germline CDR1 reads MNHEY; CDR2 reads SVGAGI. The CDR3 coding sequence is TGTGCCAGCAGTTACTCGGGGGTGACCGACACTGAAGCTTTCTTT. It specifies CASSYSGVTDTEAFF.

The chain has TRBV29-1 and TRBJ1-1; D not resolved. Germline V gives CDR1 SQVTM, CDR2 ANQGSEA. The CDR3 is 14 amino acids. Trimming pared 7 bases from V and 2 bases from J, leaving 17 bases between. The CDR3 nucleotides read TGCAGCGCTGCCACCGGGTCGATAAACACTGAAGCTTTCTTT. Its protein product is CSAATGSINTEAFF.

The gene calls are TRBV6-1 and TRBJ1-1; D remains ambiguous. Germline CDR1 is MNHNS and CDR2 is SASEGT. There are 14 residues in the CDR3. The V and J ends lost 4 bases and 2 bases respectively, with 11 bases between them. This CDR3 is CASSAKQFNTEAFF. Written as DNA, the CDR3 is TGTGCCAGCAGTGCGAAACAGTTTAACACTGAAGCTTTCTTT.

The chain employs TRBV29-1 and TRBJ1-1; D gene unclear. This CDR3 spans 14 amino acids. The V end was cut by 3 bases, the J end by 1 base, with 12 bases between. Germline CDR1 is SQVTM and CDR2 is ANQGSEA. In DNA form, the CDR3 reads TGCAGCGTTGAGAGGTCCTTGACGAACACTGAAGCTTTCTTT. It translates to CSVERSLTNTEAFF. The entire variable domain, with the rest obtained from reference TRBV29-1 and TRBJ1-1, is as follows: SAVISQKPSRDICQRGTSLTIQCQVDSQVTMMFWYRQQPGQSLTLIATANQGSEATYESGFVIDKFPISRPNLTFSTLTVSNMSPEDSSIYLCSVERSLTNTEAFFGQGTRLTVV.

The chain employs TRBV5-1 and TRBJ1-4; no clear D gene. The V and J ends lost 4 bases and 4 bases respectively, with 17 bases between them. The CDR3 is 16 amino acids. The germline gives CDR1 SGHRS, CDR2 YFSETQ. CDR3 region: CASSPGFGSLNEKLFF. CDR3 DNA sequence: TGCGCCAGCAGCCCGGGATTTGGGAGCCTTAATGAAAAACTGTTTTTT.

This sequence joins TRBV24-1 and TRBJ1-1, with TRBD1 matching 10 bases. This CDR3 has 18 residues. Per germline, CDR1 KGHDR and CDR2 SFDVKD. Trimming at V came to 0 bases and at J to 0 bases, leaving 6 bases not matched to a gene. The CDR3 protein is CATSDLPGTGALNTEAFF. The CDR3 coding sequence is TGTGCCACCAGTGATTTGCCTGGGACAGGGGCGCTGAACACTGAAGCTTTCTTT.

The V and J genes are TRBV4-1 and TRBJ2-1; 8 nucleotides line up with TRBD1. This CDR3 has 18 residues. Per the germline V gene, CDR1 is MGHRA and CDR2 is YSYEKL. Trimming took 3 bases from V and 3 from J; bases not matched to a gene: 13. The CDR3 sequence: CASSQHPPGTGGYNEQFF. The DNA of the CDR3 is TGCGCCAGCAGCCAGCACCCCCCCGGGACAGGAGGCTACAATGAGCAGTTCTTC.

Worth noting for this clone: Additional DNA sequences in this sample encode the identical CDR3. The J gene is TRBJ1-2, the V gene TRBV6-5; D unresolved. V lost 0 bases, J lost 2 bases, and 4 bases lay in between. Germline V CDR1 and CDR2: MNHEY, SVGAGI. This CDR3 spans 13 amino acids. The CDR3 DNA sequence: TGTGCCAGCAGTTACTCAGGGAACTATGGCTACACCTTC. Its translation: CASSYSGNYGYTF.

The J gene is TRBJ2-5, the V gene TRBV5-1; 8 positions match TRBD2. V lost 0 bases and J lost 5; bases outside the gene matches: 6. This CDR3 is built from 15 residues. Germline V CDR1 and CDR2: SGHRS, YFSETQ. The CDR3 sequence is CASSLVSGGSETQYF. In DNA, the CDR3 is TGCGCCAGCAGCTTGGTGAGCGGGGGAAGTGAGACCCAGTACTTC. Complete variable domain (other parts from reference TRBV5-1 and TRBJ2-5): KAGVTQTPRYLIKTRGQQVTLSCSPISGHRSVSWYQQTPGQGLQFLFEYFSETQRNKGNFPGRFSGRQFSNSRSEMNVSTLELGDSALYLCASSLVSGGSETQYFGPGTRLLVL.

V usage is TRBV19 and J usage is TRBJ1-2; possibly TRBD1 for D (5 bases). The ends were cut back, 5 bases at V and 0 bases at J, with 16 bases in the middle. This CDR3 contains 16 residues. Germline CDR1 is LNHDA and CDR2 is SQIVND (reference sequence). CDR3 amino acids: CASSLLDGGANYGYTF. As DNA, the CDR3 is TGTGCCAGTAGTCTTCTTGACGGAGGGGCTAACTATGGCTACACCTTC. Drawing the rest from reference TRBV19 and TRBJ1-2, the complete variable domain is DGGITQSPKYLFRKEGQNVTLSCEQNLNHDAMYWYRQDPGQGLRLIYYSQIVNDFQKGDIAEGYSVSREKKESFPLTVTSAQKNPTAFYLCASSLLDGGANYGYTFGSGTRLTVV.

V usage is TRBV4-1 and J usage is TRBJ2-1; D is undetermined. The length of the CDR3 is 13 residues. CDR1 is MGHRA, CDR2 YSYEKL, per germline. Deletions cut 7 bases from V and 8 bases from J, with 15 bases between. This chain's CDR3 is CASKDSRSHEQFF. The CDR3 nucleotides are TGCGCCAGCAAGGATTCTAGGTCGCATGAGCAGTTCTTC.

This chain connects TRBV19 to TRBJ1-5, with TRBD1 matching over 8 bases. The V and J ends lost 5 bases and 0 bases, in that order; junction bases with no gene match: 6. The CDR3 loop spans 16 amino acids. Per the germline V gene, CDR1 is LNHDA and CDR2 is SQIVND (reference sequence). CDR3 sequence: CASSPQGAGSNQPQHF. CDR3 bases: TGTGCCAGTAGTCCTCAGGGGGCGGGTAGCAATCAGCCCCAGCATTTT.

The V gene is TRBV5-1, the J gene TRBJ2-1; D gene uncertain. The CDR3 is 14 residues long. The V end lost 3 bases, the J end lost 9 bases, and 16 bases lay between the germline ends. Germline values: CDR1 SGHRS, CDR2 YFSETQ. CDR3 bases: TGCGCCAGCAGCTCTCGCGCCCTTAAGGGTGAGCAGTTCTTC. Translated, it gives CASSSRALKGEQFF.

This chain joins TRBV19 and TRBJ1-2; no reliable D call. CDR1 is LNHDA and CDR2 is SQIVND in the germline V gene (reference sequence). This CDR3 has 12 residues. V was cut by 9 bases and J by 4 bases, with 12 bases left in between. The CDR3 DNA is TGTGCCAGCGGGTTGAGGAGCTATGGCTACACCTTC. It is translated as CASGLRSYGYTF. Full variable domain (rest looked up from reference TRBV19 and TRBJ1-2): DGGITQSPKYLFRKEGQNVTLSCEQNLNHDAMYWYRQDPGQGLRLIYYSQIVNDFQKGDIAEGYSVSREKKESFPLTVTSAQKNPTAFYLCASGLRSYGYTFGSGTRLTVV.

The CDR3 region is CSVEGYTEAFF. The CDR3 DNA follows: TGCAGCGTAGAGGGGTACACTGAAGCTTTCTTT. The rearrangement uses TRBV29-1 and TRBJ1-1, with a possible D match to TRBD1 (5 bases). This CDR3 is built from 11 residues. Trimming removed 6 bases at V and 3 bases at J, with 8 bases between. CDR1 and CDR2 from the germline V gene are SQVTM and ANQGSEA.

This clone was found once. CDR3 in amino acids: CASSRDRGRQPQHF. The DNA for the CDR3 is TGTGCCAGCAGCAGGGACAGAGGGCGACAGCCCCAGCATTTT. The V gene is TRBV3-1 (or the pseudogene TRBV3-2), the J gene TRBJ1-5, with 7 bases identical to TRBD1. The CDR3 runs to 14 residues. Germline V CDR1 and CDR2: LGHDT, YNNKEL (reference sequence). V dropped 5 bases and J dropped 7; count of bases not matched to a gene: 8.

Remarks on this clone: This sample includes further DNA sequences coding for the same CDR3. The chain recombines TRBV10-3 with TRBJ2-2; TRBD1 aligns across 8 bases. After removal of 6 bases from V and 3 bases from J, the junction contained 3 bases not matched to a gene. The germline CDR1 and CDR2 sequences are ENHRY and SYGVKD. The CDR3 is 14 amino acids. CDR3 loop: CAIRGTGDTGELFF. The CDR3 bases are TGTGCCATCAGGGGGACAGGAGACACCGGGGAGCTGTTTTTT.

This chain joins TRBV18 and TRBJ1-2, with 7 bases lining up with TRBD1. With V trimmed by 3 bases and J by 3 bases, 1 base remained unmatched. The V gene's germline CDR1 is KGHSH and CDR2 LQKENI. This CDR3 region has 13 residues. The CDR3 DNA is TGTGCCAGCTCACCGGGGACAGACTATGGCTACACCTTC. Protein sequence: CASSPGTDYGYTF.

This chain uses TRBV6-5 with TRBJ1-1, with D perhaps matching TRBD1 (5 bases). The CDR3 consists of 15 residues. The germline V gene has CDR1 MNHEY and CDR2 SVGAGI. V was shortened by 10 bases and J by 1 base, with 19 bases between the two germline ends. The CDR3 sequence: CATEWGMEGNTEAFF. In DNA, the CDR3 is TGTGCCACAGAATGGGGGATGGAGGGGAACACTGAAGCTTTCTTT.

The rearrangement uses TRBV6-5 and TRBJ2-5; D not resolved. The CDR3 covers 12 residues. The germline V and J ends were trimmed by 8 bases and 2 bases, with 9 bases remaining between them. Germline lookup yields CDR1 MNHEY and CDR2 SVGAGI. The CDR3 region has the DNA TGTGCCAGCGGGTGGCGGCAAGAGACCCAGTACTTC. Its translation: CASGWRQETQYF.

The chain recombines TRBV6-2 or TRBV6-3 with TRBJ1-3; the D gene is possibly TRBD1 (5 bases). Germline CDR1 and CDR2: MNHEY and SVGEGT. Trimming cost V 5 bases and J 0 bases, with 11 bases left between them. The CDR3 length is 15 residues. The CDR3 nucleotides read TGTGCCAGCAGTCCCCGGGGCGGCTCTGGAAACACCATATATTTT. Translated, it gives CASSPRGGSGNTIYF.

The rearrangement uses TRBV7-9 and TRBJ1-4; 7 bases are shared with TRBD1. CDR1 and CDR2 from the germline V gene are SEHNR and FQNEAQ (reference sequence). V gave up 5 bases and J gave up 8 bases; unmatched junction bases: 11. This CDR3 is built from 15 residues. CDR3 residues: CASSPGAQGQEKLFF. The CDR3 DNA is TGTGCCAGCAGCCCAGGGGCCCAGGGACAGGAAAAACTGTTTTTT.

The rearrangement joins TRBV5-4 to TRBJ1-6, with D uncertain. CDR1 is SGHNT and CDR2 is YYREEE in the germline V gene (reference sequence). This CDR3 region has 14 residues. V lost 2 bases and J lost 6, with 9 bases in between. CDR3 sequence (DNA): TGTGCCAGCAGCTTTAGAGGAGTTAATTCACCCCTCCACTTT. Translated, it gives CASSFRGVNSPLHF. Looking up the rest from reference TRBV5-4 and TRBJ1-6 gives the full variable domain: ETGVTQSPTHLIKTRGQQVTLRCSSQSGHNTVSWYQQALGQGPQFIFQYYREEENGRGNFPPRFSGLQFPNYSSELNVNALELDDSALYLCASSFRGVNSPLHFGNGTRLTVT.

The chain is built from TRBV7-8 and TRBJ2-7; D is ambiguous. The CDR3 is 17 amino acids. CDR1 is SGHVS and CDR2 is FQNEAQ in the germline V gene. Trimming stripped 1 base from V and 2 bases from J, with 18 bases between. The CDR3 is CASSLDWAALTTYEQYF. The CDR3 bases are TGTGCCAGCAGCTTAGATTGGGCAGCTCTTACCACCTACGAGCAGTACTTC. The variable domain in full, with the rest retrieved from reference TRBV7-8 and TRBJ2-7, is GAGVSQSPRYKVAKRGQDVALRCDPISGHVSLFWYQQALGQGPEFLTYFQNEAQLDKSGLPSDRFFAERPEGSVSTLKIQRTQQEDSAVYLCASSLDWAALTTYEQYFGPGTRLTVT.

The rearrangement uses TRBV6-5 and TRBJ2-7; tentatively, D is TRBD1 or TRBD2 (5 bases each). The CDR3 has 15 amino acids. The germline V and J ends were trimmed by 5 bases and 0 bases, with 14 bases remaining between them. In germline, CDR1 is MNHEY, CDR2 SVGAGI. As DNA, the CDR3 is TGTGCCAGCAGTAGCAGGGACGTCCCCTCCTACGAGCAGTACTTC. This translates into CASSSRDVPSYEQYF.